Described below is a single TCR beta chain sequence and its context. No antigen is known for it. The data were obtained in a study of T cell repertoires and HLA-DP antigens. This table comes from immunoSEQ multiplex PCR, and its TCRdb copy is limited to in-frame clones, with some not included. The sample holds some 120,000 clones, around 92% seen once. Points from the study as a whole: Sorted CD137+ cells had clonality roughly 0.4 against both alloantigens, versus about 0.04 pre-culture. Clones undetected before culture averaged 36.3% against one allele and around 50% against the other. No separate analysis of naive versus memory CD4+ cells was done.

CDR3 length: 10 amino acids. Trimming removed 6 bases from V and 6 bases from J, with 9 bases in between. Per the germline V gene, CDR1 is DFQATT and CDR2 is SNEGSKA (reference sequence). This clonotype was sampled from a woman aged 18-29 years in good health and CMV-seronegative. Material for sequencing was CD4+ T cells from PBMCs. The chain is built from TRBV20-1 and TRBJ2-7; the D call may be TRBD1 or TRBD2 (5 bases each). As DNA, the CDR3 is TGCAGTGCCCATGGGGGCGAGCAGTACTTC. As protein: CSAHGGEQYF.